These 22 T cell receptor beta chains were all obtained from the same sample, sequenced in a study of blood T cell repertoires in COVID-19. The assay was immunoSEQ multiplex PCR, and TCRdb's table has in-frame clones only and misses some. The sample has some 230,000 clones; around 84% are singletons. Sample: peripheral blood. Receptor source: a woman aged 55-70 years who had recovered from COVID-19.

The chain couples TRBV29-1 to TRBJ1-1; D perhaps matches TRBD1 (6 bases). Trimming shortened V by 4 bases and J by 0 bases, and 9 bases separated the two germline ends. CDR3 length equals 13 residues. The germline CDR1 and CDR2 sequences are SQVTM and ANQGSEA. The CDR3, as DNA: TGCAGCGTTGCCCGGACAGTGAACACTGAAGCTTTCTTT. Residues: CSVARTVNTEAFF.

The J gene is TRBJ2-7, the V gene TRBV5-1, with 8 positions matching TRBD1. Trimming took 0 bases from V and 6 from J; bases not matched to a gene: 8. Per the germline V gene, CDR1 is SGHRS and CDR2 is YFSETQ. The CDR3 is 15 residues long. The CDR3 DNA reads TGCGCCAGCAGCTTGGCCGGAGACAGGGGTGGCGAGCAGTACTTC. Translated, it gives CASSLAGDRGGEQYF.

This clone appeared a single time. One end of the junction varies from germline; a read error may be responsible. The chain employs TRBV5-6 and TRBJ1-2; D is unclear. The V gene's germline CDR1 is SGHDT and CDR2 YYEEEE. This CDR3 is built from 12 residues. The CDR3: CASSLTGVAEAF. CDR3 coding DNA: TGTGCCAGCAGCTTAACTGGTGTGGCCGAGGCCTTC.

The gene calls are TRBV5-1 and TRBJ1-4; 9 nucleotides line up with TRBD1. J was trimmed by 6 bases and V by 3 bases; bases with no gene match: 3. The CDR3 length is 14 residues. The germline V gene has CDR1 SGHRS and CDR2 YFSETQ. CDR3 region: CASSSGQGHEKLFF. The CDR3 DNA reads as TGCGCCAGCAGCTCGGGACAGGGACATGAAAAACTGTTTTTT.

This clone was seen a single time. The chain links TRBV3-1 (or the pseudogene TRBV3-2) to TRBJ2-5; TRBD2 aligns across 8 bases. Trimming took 3 bases from V and 5 from J; bases not matched to a gene: 5. Germline V CDR1 and CDR2: LGHDT, YNNKEL (reference sequence). The CDR3 totals 14 residues. CDR3 in DNA: TGTGCCAGCAGCCACGGGACTAGTACGGAGACCCAGTACTTC. Encoded protein: CASSHGTSTETQYF.

This chain connects TRBV18 to TRBJ1-2, with 10 bases that match TRBD1. Unmatched junction bases numbered 9, after V lost 3 bases and J lost 2 bases. CDR1 is KGHSH and CDR2 is LQKENI in the germline V gene. The length of the CDR3 is 17 residues. The CDR3 coding sequence is TGTGCCAGCTCACCTCTGGGGACAGGGGTTACAAACTATGGCTACACCTTC. Translating it yields CASSPLGTGVTNYGYTF.

The V and J genes are TRBV18 and TRBJ2-3; possible D gene TRBD1, 5 bases. The germline V gene has CDR1 KGHSH and CDR2 LQKENI. There are 18 residues in the CDR3. V shed 3 bases and J shed 4 bases, with 23 bases lying between them. Here the CDR3 DNA reads TGTGCCAGCTCACCGAGTGTTGGGGCGAACCCAGATCCAGATACGCAGTATTTT. This gives the protein CASSPSVGANPDPDTQYF.

V usage is TRBV18 and J usage is TRBJ2-5; D unclear. The CDR3 totals 12 residues. CDR1 KGHSH and CDR2 LQKENI come from the germline V gene. The V end lost 1 base, the J end lost 5 bases, and 5 bases lay between the germline ends. This CDR3 is CASSPLRETQYF. As DNA, the CDR3 is TGTGCCAGCTCACCACTTCGGGAGACCCAGTACTTC.

The genes are TRBV2 and TRBJ1-1; TRBD1 might be the D (5 bases). The V gene's germline CDR1 is SNHLY and CDR2 FYNNEI. Between the trimmed V and J ends, which lost 3 bases and 2 bases, there was a span of 10 bases. The CDR3 spans 14 residues. CDR3 in amino acids: CASSEPGQNTEAFF. In DNA form, the CDR3 reads TGTGCCAGCAGTGAGCCAGGGCAAAACACTGAAGCTTTCTTT.

The chain has TRBV19 and TRBJ2-1, with 7 bases aligning to TRBD1. CDR3 size: 16 residues. Germline lookup yields CDR1 LNHDA and CDR2 SQIVND (reference sequence). V lost 0 bases, J lost 4 bases, and 6 bases stayed unmatched. In nucleotides, the CDR3 is TGTGCCAGTAGTATAGATCTAGGACAGGAATACAATGAGCAGTTCTTC. Translation gives CASSIDLGQEYNEQFF.

This clone came up once. The chain employs TRBV5-1 and TRBJ2-1, with TRBD1 matching 7 bases. Losses at the gene ends were 4 bases for V and 7 bases for J; bases not matched to a gene: 17. This CDR3 comprises 17 residues. CDR1 is SGHRS and CDR2 is YFSETQ in the germline V gene. CDR3: CASSPGGQRAVINEQFF. CDR3 DNA: TGCGCCAGCAGCCCTGGGGGACAGAGAGCGGTCATAAATGAGCAGTTCTTC.

The gene calls are TRBV5-1 and TRBJ2-7, with D perhaps matching TRBD1 (6 bases). The V end lost 2 bases, the J end lost 5 bases, and 11 bases lay between the germline ends. This CDR3 has 13 amino acids. Germline assignment: CDR1 SGHRS and CDR2 YFSETQ. The CDR3 DNA reads TGCGCCAGCAGCTTTGGTGGGGGCGACGAGCAGTACTTC. Amino acids: CASSFGGGDEQYF.

The V call is TRBV19, the J call TRBJ2-7; D perhaps matches TRBD2 (5 bases). Germline CDR1 is LNHDA and CDR2 is SQIVND (reference sequence). V lost 5 bases, J lost 1 base, and 12 bases lay in between. The CDR3 consists of 14 residues. CDR3 amino acids: CASSPGGLSYEQYF. The CDR3 DNA is TGTGCCAGTAGTCCGGGCGGGCTTTCCTACGAGCAGTACTTC.

This chain uses TRBV7-9 with TRBJ1-2; D possibly corresponds to TRBD1 (6 bases). Per the germline V gene, CDR1 is SEHNR and CDR2 is FQNEAQ (reference sequence). Trimming cost V 4 bases and J 8 bases, with 17 bases left between them. CDR3 length: 14 amino acids. The CDR3 nucleotides read TGTGCCAGCAGCTCGGACAGCTCTTCGCCCGGCTACACCTTC. Protein sequence: CASSSDSSSPGYTF.

The chain has TRBV6-5 and TRBJ2-1, with TRBD2 identical over 8 bases. The ends lost 6 bases at V and 6 bases at J; junction bases unmatched: 10. Germline V lookup: CDR1 MNHEY, CDR2 SVGAGI. The length of the CDR3 is 15 residues. In nucleotides, the CDR3 is TGTGCCAGCAGCCCGGGGGGGCCTATTCGCAATGAGCAGTTCTTC. It yields the protein CASSPGGPIRNEQFF.

This chain links TRBV30 with TRBJ2-7, with 7 bases that match TRBD1. The V segment lost 1 base and the J segment 0 bases; nucleotides outside the gene matches: 3. The germline V gene has CDR1 GTSNPN and CDR2 SVGIG (reference sequence). The CDR3 has 14 residues. CDR3 loop: CAWSEGTVSYEQYF. CDR3 coding DNA: TGTGCCTGGAGTGAAGGGACAGTCTCCTACGAGCAGTACTTC.

This clone was found a few times. The genes are TRBV15 and TRBJ2-7; 10 nucleotides agree with TRBD1. This CDR3 region has 16 residues. Germline loops: CDR1 LNHNV, CDR2 YYDKDF (reference sequence). The junction had 4 bases not matched to a gene; V was cut back by 0 bases and J by 2 bases. Here the CDR3 reads CATSRDGTGDAYEQYF. CDR3 nucleotide sequence: TGTGCCACCAGCAGAGACGGGACAGGGGATGCCTACGAGCAGTACTTC.

V is TRBV10-3 and J is TRBJ2-5; 7 positions agree with TRBD1. Germline CDR1 and CDR2: ENHRY and SYGVKD. The CDR3 spans 13 residues. J was trimmed by 2 bases and V by 6 bases; bases with no gene match: 3. The DNA of the CDR3 is TGTGCCATCAGGGGGGACAGTCAAGAGACCCAGTACTTC. Its translation is CAIRGDSQETQYF.

V and J are TRBV5-1 and TRBJ1-3; 9 bases map to TRBD1. Trimming took 0 bases from V and 4 from J; bases not matched to a gene: 5. The CDR3 covers 16 residues. Germline loops: CDR1 SGHRS, CDR2 YFSETQ. CDR3 DNA sequence: TGCGCCAGCAGCTTGGCCGGGACAGGGTTCGGAAACACCATATATTTT. It specifies CASSLAGTGFGNTIYF. Together with reference TRBV5-1 and TRBJ1-3, the CDR3 gives the full variable domain: KAGVTQTPRYLIKTRGQQVTLSCSPISGHRSVSWYQQTPGQGLQFLFEYFSETQRNKGNFPGRFSGRQFSNSRSEMNVSTLELGDSALYLCASSLAGTGFGNTIYFGEGSWLTVV.

J is TRBJ1-1 and V is TRBV27; no clear D gene. The CDR3 totals 13 residues. The germline V gene encodes CDR1 MNHEY and CDR2 SMNVEV (reference sequence). Trimming removed 3 bases at V and 1 base at J, with 6 bases between. The CDR3 reads CASSFNKNTEAFF. The CDR3 DNA is TGTGCCAGCAGTTTTAACAAGAACACTGAAGCTTTCTTT.

V usage is TRBV18 and J usage is TRBJ2-3; 11 nucleotides align to TRBD2. The CDR3 consists of 15 residues. Germline CDR1 and CDR2: KGHSH and LQKENI. The trim removed 1 base at V and 6 bases at J, leaving 3 bases unmatched. In nucleotides, the CDR3 is TGTGCCAGCTCACCACTAGCGGGGGGGATGGATACGCAGTATTTT. Translation: CASSPLAGGMDTQYF.

This chain uses TRBV7-9 with TRBJ2-3; TRBD2 matches 10 bases. CDR1 is SEHNR and CDR2 is FQNEAQ in the germline V gene (reference sequence). The CDR3 has 18 amino acids. V trimming: 1 base; J trimming: 0 bases; junction bases outside the gene matches: 7. CDR3 DNA sequence: TGTGCCAGCAGCTTAGTTAGCGGGGGGCCGACTAGCACAGATACGCAGTATTTT. This translates into CASSLVSGGPTSTDTQYF.